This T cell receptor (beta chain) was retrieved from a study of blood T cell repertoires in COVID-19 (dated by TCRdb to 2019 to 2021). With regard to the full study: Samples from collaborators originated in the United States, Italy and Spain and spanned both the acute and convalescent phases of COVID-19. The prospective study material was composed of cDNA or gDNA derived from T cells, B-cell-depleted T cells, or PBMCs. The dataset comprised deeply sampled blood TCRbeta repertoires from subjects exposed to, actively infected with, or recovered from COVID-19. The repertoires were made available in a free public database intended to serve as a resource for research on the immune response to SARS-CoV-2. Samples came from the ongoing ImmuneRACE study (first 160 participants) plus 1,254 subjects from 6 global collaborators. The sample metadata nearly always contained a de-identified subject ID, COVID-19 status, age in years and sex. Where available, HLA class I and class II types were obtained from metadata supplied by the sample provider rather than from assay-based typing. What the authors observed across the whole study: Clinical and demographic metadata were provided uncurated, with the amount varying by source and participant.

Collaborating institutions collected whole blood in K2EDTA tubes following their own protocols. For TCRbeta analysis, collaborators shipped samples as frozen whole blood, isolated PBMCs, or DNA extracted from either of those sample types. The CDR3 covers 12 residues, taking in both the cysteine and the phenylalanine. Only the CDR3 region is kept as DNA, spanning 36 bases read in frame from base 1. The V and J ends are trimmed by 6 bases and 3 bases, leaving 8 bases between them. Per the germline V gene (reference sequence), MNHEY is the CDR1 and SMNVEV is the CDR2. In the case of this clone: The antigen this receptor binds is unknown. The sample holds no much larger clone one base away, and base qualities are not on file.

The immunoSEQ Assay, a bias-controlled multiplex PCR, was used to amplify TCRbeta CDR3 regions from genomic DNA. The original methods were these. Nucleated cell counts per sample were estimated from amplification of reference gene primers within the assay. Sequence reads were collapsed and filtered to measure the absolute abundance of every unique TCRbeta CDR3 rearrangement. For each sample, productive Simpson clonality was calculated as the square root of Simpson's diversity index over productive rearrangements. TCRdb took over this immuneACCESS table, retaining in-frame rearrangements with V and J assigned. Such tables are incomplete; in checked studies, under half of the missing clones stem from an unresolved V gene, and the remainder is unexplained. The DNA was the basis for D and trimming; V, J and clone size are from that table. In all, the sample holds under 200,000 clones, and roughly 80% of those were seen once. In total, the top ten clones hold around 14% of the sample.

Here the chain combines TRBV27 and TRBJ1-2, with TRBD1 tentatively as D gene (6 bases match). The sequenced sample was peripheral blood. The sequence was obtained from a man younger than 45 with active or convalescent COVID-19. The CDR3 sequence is CASRGGDYGYTF. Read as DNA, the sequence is TGTGCCAGCAGAGGGGGGGACTATGGCTACACCTTC.